Listed below are T cell receptor beta chains from one sample, sequenced in a study of blood T cell repertoires in COVID-19. Assay: immunoSEQ multiplex PCR; the TCRdb copy retains only in-frame clones and omits some. The data show about 400,000 clones, around 92% seen once. The sample consisted of peripheral blood. Receptor source: a man aged 35 to 55 with acute or convalescent COVID-19. CDR3s leave out the opening cysteine and the closing phenylalanine or tryptophan. Fields, in order: J gene, D gene, V gene, CDR3 protein. A D gene is named only where the DNA matches it firmly.

J gene: TRBJ2-3
D gene: TRBD1
V gene: TRBV9
CDR3 protein: ASSVRQGADTQY

J gene: TRBJ2-7
D gene: TRBD2
V gene: TRBV5-4
CDR3 protein: ASSGNVTSGTKSSYEQY

J gene: TRBJ2-5
D gene: TRBD1
V gene: TRBV28
CDR3 protein: ASSSQGSGETQY

J gene: TRBJ2-7
D gene: TRBD1
V gene: TRBV30
CDR3 protein: AWSGDRGSSFEQY

J gene: TRBJ2-1
D gene: TRBD2
V gene: TRBV6-2/TRBV6-3
CDR3 protein: ASSYPGTSTGLGEQF

J gene: TRBJ2-1
D gene: TRBD1
V gene: TRBV6-2/TRBV6-3
CDR3 protein: ASSSSHRGQGQF

J gene: TRBJ1-6
D gene: TRBD1
V gene: TRBV5-6
CDR3 protein: ASSPDRGYNSPLH

J gene: TRBJ2-1
D gene: NA
V gene: TRBV21-1
CDR3 protein: ASSNPLVVNEQF

J gene: TRBJ1-2
D gene: NA
V gene: TRBV7-9
CDR3 protein: ASLKVGDYGYT

J gene: TRBJ2-1
D gene: TRBD2
V gene: TRBV6-1
CDR3 protein: ASSARLAGAGYNEQF

J gene: TRBJ1-6
D gene: NA
V gene: TRBV5-6
CDR3 protein: ASSLVTASSPLH

J gene: TRBJ1-1
D gene: TRBD1
V gene: TRBV5-1
CDR3 protein: ASSPGQGLGTEAF

J gene: TRBJ1-5
D gene: NA
V gene: TRBV30
CDR3 protein: AWSVLGPGNQPQH

J gene: TRBJ2-1
D gene: TRBD2
V gene: TRBV6-5
CDR3 protein: AIRTSLGNEQF

J gene: TRBJ1-6
D gene: TRBD1
V gene: TRBV7-9
CDR3 protein: ASSAGQGIGAPLH

J gene: TRBJ1-4
D gene: NA
V gene: TRBV11-2
CDR3 protein: ASSPYGGGSRAGKLF

J gene: TRBJ2-4
D gene: TRBD1
V gene: TRBV7-9
CDR3 protein: ASSSTRGRPKNIQY

J gene: TRBJ1-5
D gene: TRBD1
V gene: TRBV7-6
CDR3 protein: ASSLVGTALGSNQPQH

J gene: TRBJ2-5
D gene: TRBD1
V gene: TRBV29-1
CDR3 protein: SVAGQGSRETQY

J gene: TRBJ1-1
D gene: TRBD1
V gene: TRBV5-1
CDR3 protein: ASSSPTGGKAF

J gene: TRBJ1-6
D gene: TRBD1
V gene: TRBV3-1/TRBV3-2
CDR3 protein: ASRQGVRDNSPLH

J gene: TRBJ2-1
D gene: NA
V gene: TRBV27
CDR3 protein: ASSRVPTGGSYNEQF

J gene: TRBJ1-2
D gene: NA
V gene: TRBV27
CDR3 protein: ASSLSSSWGRGYT

J gene: TRBJ2-3
D gene: NA
V gene: TRBV7-2
CDR3 protein: ASSRTGDTQY

J gene: TRBJ2-7
D gene: NA
V gene: TRBV5-6
CDR3 protein: ASIIQYFGETYEQY

J gene: TRBJ1-3
D gene: NA
V gene: TRBV28
CDR3 protein: ASSIYLEGNTIY

J gene: TRBJ1-2
D gene: NA
V gene: TRBV6-5
CDR3 protein: ASYRRGARNYGYT

J gene: TRBJ1-6
D gene: TRBD1
V gene: TRBV5-1
CDR3 protein: ASSPGQNNSPLH

J gene: TRBJ2-7
D gene: NA
V gene: TRBV5-6
CDR3 protein: ASSFLEGTGLGEQY

J gene: TRBJ2-1
D gene: TRBD1
V gene: TRBV19
CDR3 protein: ASSNTGGYNEQF

J gene: TRBJ2-7
D gene: TRBD1
V gene: TRBV9
CDR3 protein: ASSTYDRGVDEQY

J gene: TRBJ1-5
D gene: NA
V gene: TRBV4-1
CDR3 protein: ASSQDHARGAPQH

J gene: TRBJ2-1
D gene: NA
V gene: TRBV30
CDR3 protein: AWRWGRLGRGLVNEQF

J gene: TRBJ2-1
D gene: TRBD1
V gene: TRBV25-1
CDR3 protein: ASGTGDYNEQF

J gene: TRBJ1-6
D gene: NA
V gene: TRBV28
CDR3 protein: ASKGGELMRSPLH

J gene: TRBJ2-1
D gene: NA
V gene: TRBV11-2
CDR3 protein: ASSLGAGVYNEQF

J gene: TRBJ2-7
D gene: TRBD2
V gene: TRBV5-5
CDR3 protein: ASSWGGVYEQY

J gene: TRBJ2-1
D gene: TRBD2
V gene: TRBV7-8
CDR3 protein: ASSLEGTSGYNEQF

J gene: TRBJ1-5
D gene: TRBD1
V gene: TRBV19
CDR3 protein: ASSRGANSNQPQH

J gene: TRBJ2-1
D gene: NA
V gene: TRBV2
CDR3 protein: ASEAEGEQF

J gene: TRBJ2-3
D gene: NA
V gene: TRBV2
CDR3 protein: ASSELAYTDTQY

J gene: TRBJ1-1
D gene: NA
V gene: TRBV27
CDR3 protein: ASSLARMNTEAF

J gene: TRBJ1-1
D gene: NA
V gene: TRBV5-1
CDR3 protein: ASSLEWQNTEAF

J gene: TRBJ2-1
D gene: TRBD2
V gene: TRBV28
CDR3 protein: ASVVAGGYNEQF

J gene: TRBJ2-3
D gene: NA
V gene: TRBV2
CDR3 protein: ASIESRASTDTQY

J gene: TRBJ2-2
D gene: NA
V gene: TRBV13
CDR3 protein: ASSLTREYTGELF

J gene: TRBJ1-2
D gene: NA
V gene: TRBV7-2
CDR3 protein: ASSLALGSGYT

J gene: TRBJ2-3
D gene: NA
V gene: TRBV9
CDR3 protein: ASSVAGVRTDTQY

J gene: TRBJ2-5
D gene: TRBD2
V gene: TRBV6-5
CDR3 protein: ASTSGAQETQY

J gene: TRBJ1-3
D gene: TRBD1
V gene: TRBV4-2
CDR3 protein: ASSLGQGVGNTIY